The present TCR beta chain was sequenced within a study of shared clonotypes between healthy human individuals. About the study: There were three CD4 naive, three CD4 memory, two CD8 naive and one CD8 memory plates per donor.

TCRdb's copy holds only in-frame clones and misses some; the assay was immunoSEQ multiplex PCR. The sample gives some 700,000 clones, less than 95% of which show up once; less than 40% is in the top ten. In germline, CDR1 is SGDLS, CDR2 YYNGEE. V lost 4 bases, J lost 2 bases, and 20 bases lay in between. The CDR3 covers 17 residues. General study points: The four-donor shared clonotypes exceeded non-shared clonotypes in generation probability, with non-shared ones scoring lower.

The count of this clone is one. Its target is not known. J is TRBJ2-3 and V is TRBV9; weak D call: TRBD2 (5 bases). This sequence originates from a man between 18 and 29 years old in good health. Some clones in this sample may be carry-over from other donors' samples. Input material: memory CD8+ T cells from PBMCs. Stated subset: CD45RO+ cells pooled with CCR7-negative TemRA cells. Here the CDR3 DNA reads TGTGCCAGCAGCACAAACGTCCCGGCCGGGGACACAGATACGCAGTATTTT. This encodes CASSTNVPAGDTDTQYF.